These 23 T cell receptor beta chains came from one sample sequenced in a study of graft-versus-host responses after intestinal transplantation. The protocol was immunoSEQ multiplex PCR, while the TCRdb copy is restricted to in-frame clones and leaves out a portion. The repertoire includes around 6,000 clones, roughly a third of them detected once, and about a third sits in the top ten. Irradiated, violet-dye-labeled stimulators (roughly 200,000) were plated alongside roughly 200,000 CFSE-labeled responders. The sample here was alloreactive CD8+ T cells from a mixed lymphocyte reaction culture, taken before intestinal transplant. The subset was: CFSE-low proliferating T cells sorted from roughly six-day pre-transplant mixed lymphocyte reaction (GvH or HvG direction). The receptors here all came from a human patient who received an intestinal transplant.

In this sample, this clone is medium-sized. This chain joins TRBV10-3 and TRBJ1-3; no definite D call. With 11 bases removed from V and 0 bases from J, the gap between germline ends came to 14 bases. Germline V gene lookup returns CDR1 ENHRY and CDR2 SYGVKD. This CDR3 contains 14 residues. The CDR3 loop reads CASNSGFSGNTIYF. For the CDR3, the DNA is TGTGCCTCAAATTCGGGATTCTCTGGAAACACCATATATTTT.

This clone came up a few times. V gene TRBV19 combines with J gene TRBJ2-7; 11 bases match TRBD2. V gave up 1 base and J gave up 2 bases; unmatched junction bases: 1. CDR3 size: 15 residues. Germline lookup yields CDR1 LNHDA and CDR2 SQIVND (reference sequence). This chain's CDR3 is CASSIVAGGTYEQYF. CDR3 nucleotides: TGTGCCAGTAGTATAGTAGCGGGAGGGACCTACGAGCAGTACTTC.

This chain links TRBV6-1 with TRBJ2-7; D ambiguous. The germline CDR1 and CDR2 sequences are MNHNS and SASEGT. Deletions cut 0 bases from V and 3 bases from J, with 12 bases between. CDR3 length: 15 residues. The CDR3 is CASSEAGDIFYEQYF. The CDR3 bases are TGTGCCAGCAGTGAAGCAGGCGACATTTTCTACGAGCAGTACTTC.

This clone is medium-sized by share. The V call is TRBV14, the J call TRBJ2-7, with TRBD2 identical over 11 bases. CDR3 length: 15 amino acids. J lost 4 bases, V lost 1 base, and 3 bases had no gene match. Germline lookup yields CDR1 SGHDN and CDR2 FVKESK. In nucleotides, the CDR3 is TGTGCCAGCAGCCAAGTAGCGGGAGGGTTTTACGAGCAGTACTTC. Protein product: CASSQVAGGFYEQYF.

A few counts support this clone. The chain joins TRBV11-2 to TRBJ2-5; D is perhaps TRBD2 (6 bases). Germline-derived CDR1 and CDR2 are SGHAT and FQNNGV. The CDR3 loop spans 15 amino acids. V was trimmed by 0 bases and J by 2 bases, leaving 10 bases between them. CDR3 sequence (DNA): TGTGCCAGCAGCTTAGACCCGCGGGGACAAGAGACCCAGTACTTC. It yields the protein CASSLDPRGQETQYF.

In its sample, this clone ranks as medium-sized (0.01 to 0.1%). The chain couples TRBV19 to TRBJ1-1; unclear D gene. CDR1 LNHDA and CDR2 SQIVND come from the germline V gene (reference sequence). The ends were cut back, 4 bases at V and 1 base at J, with 4 bases in the middle. CDR3 length equals 12 residues. The CDR3 protein is CASSTGNTEAFF. For the CDR3, the DNA is TGTGCCAGTAGTACAGGGAACACTGAAGCTTTCTTT. The whole variable domain, filled in from reference TRBV19 and TRBJ1-1, reads DGGITQSPKYLFRKEGQNVTLSCEQNLNHDAMYWYRQDPGQGLRLIYYSQIVNDFQKGDIAEGYSVSREKKESFPLTVTSAQKNPTAFYLCASSTGNTEAFFGQGTRLTVV.

This clone qualifies as medium-sized. The CDR3 bases are TGCGCCAGCAGCCAAGATCCTGGGACAGGATACAATGAGCAGTTCTTC. Protein sequence: CASSQDPGTGYNEQFF. The rearrangement joins TRBV4-1 to TRBJ2-1; 8 bases agree with TRBD1. The CDR3 is made up of 16 amino acids. V dropped 0 bases and J dropped 4; count of bases not matched to a gene: 5. The germline gives CDR1 MGHRA, CDR2 YSYEKL.

This clone was seen ten or more times. This chain connects TRBV11-2 to TRBJ2-7; 10 bases fit TRBD2. The CDR3 is 15 amino acids. V shed 6 bases, J shed 3 bases, and the junction held 8 bases outside the gene matches. Germline values: CDR1 SGHAT, CDR2 FQNNGV. The CDR3 bases are TGTGCCAGCAGTGAACCTGGACTAGCGGTCTACGAGCAGTACTTC. Its protein is CASSEPGLAVYEQYF.

The V call is TRBV19, the J call TRBJ1-3; D uncertain. The CDR3 is 17 residues long. Germline V gene data show CDR1 as LNHDA and CDR2 as SQIVND (reference sequence). Trimming cost V 3 bases and J 0 bases, with 15 bases left between them. The DNA of the CDR3 is TGTGCCAGTAGTATGGGAGCAGGCTCATTCTCTGGAAACACCATATATTTT. As protein: CASSMGAGSFSGNTIYF.

By share, this clone ranks as medium-sized. The chain recombines TRBV19 with TRBJ2-1, with TRBD2 matching 8 bases. Germline assignment: CDR1 LNHDA and CDR2 SQIVND (reference sequence). The CDR3 is 16 amino acids. The J segment lost 5 bases and the V segment lost 1 base, leaving 7 bases of the junction unmatched. The CDR3 nucleotides read TGTGCCAGTAGTATAGCTCTTGCGGGGGGCCACAATGAGCAGTTCTTC. This encodes CASSIALAGGHNEQFF.

A few counts support this clone. The chain employs TRBV7-9 and TRBJ1-3; 9 bases agree with TRBD1. The germline V gene has CDR1 SEHNR and CDR2 FQNEAQ (reference sequence). V shed 1 base, J shed 7 bases, and the junction held 8 bases outside the gene matches. The CDR3 runs 16 residues. Here the CDR3 reads CASSLVHRGLWNTIYF. CDR3 bases: TGTGCCAGCAGCTTAGTTCACAGGGGGCTTTGGAACACCATATATTTT.

This clone is termed medium-sized. The chain uses TRBV2 and TRBJ1-2; no definite D call. Germline CDR1 reads SNHLY; CDR2 reads FYNNEI. CDR3 size: 14 residues. V dropped 0 bases and J dropped 8 bases, with 13 bases sitting between them. The CDR3 region has the DNA TGTGCCAGCAGTGAAGCGGCGGGAATGGGCGGCTACACCTTC. This codes for CASSEAAGMGGYTF.

This chain uses TRBV27 with TRBJ2-3, with TRBD2 as a possible D gene (5 bases). The CDR3 spans 17 residues. Trimming shortened V by 0 bases and J by 3 bases, and 16 bases separated the two germline ends. Germline CDR1 MNHEY, CDR2 SMNVEV (reference sequence). CDR3 DNA: TGTGCCAGCAGTTTATCGGGAGAGGGCCTGAGAACAGATACGCAGTATTTT. Encoded protein: CASSLSGEGLRTDTQYF.

This rearrangement joins TRBV6-5 to TRBJ2-7; TRBD2 matches 11 bases. Trimming took 3 bases from V and 4 from J; bases not matched to a gene: 5. This CDR3 has 15 amino acids. The germline gives CDR1 MNHEY, CDR2 SVGAGI. The CDR3 sequence is CASSYSLAGAYEQYF. The CDR3 DNA reads as TGTGCCAGCAGTTATTCACTAGCGGGGGCGTACGAGCAGTACTTC.

This clone was detected a few times. The chain is built from TRBV27 and TRBJ2-7; 9 bases fit TRBD2. The CDR3 runs 15 residues. Trimming removed 4 bases from V and 2 bases from J; junction bases left unmatched: 6. Germline CDR1 reads MNHEY; CDR2 reads SMNVEV (reference sequence). CDR3 loop: CASSSLAGEAYEQYF. The CDR3 DNA reads TGTGCCAGCAGTTCCTTAGCGGGAGAGGCCTACGAGCAGTACTTC.

This sequence joins TRBV4-1 and TRBJ2-1, with 7 bases lining up with TRBD2. The CDR3 is 17 residues long. Germline loops: CDR1 MGHRA, CDR2 YSYEKL. V trimming: 5 bases; J trimming: 2 bases; junction bases outside the gene matches: 12. The CDR3 nucleotides are TGCGCCAGCAGCTATCCTCGGGCTAGCGGAACCTACAATGAGCAGTTCTTC. It yields the protein CASSYPRASGTYNEQFF.

This clone was picked up many times. The rearrangement joins TRBV7-6 to TRBJ2-7, with D possibly matching TRBD1 (6 bases). Between the trimmed V and J ends, which lost 5 bases and 4 bases, there was a span of 9 bases. This CDR3 region has 12 residues. Germline V gene lookup returns CDR1 SGHVS and CDR2 FNYEAQ. This chain's CDR3 is CASSARGYEQYF. In DNA form, the CDR3 reads TGTGCCAGCAGCGCCAGGGGATACGAGCAGTACTTC.

This clone was picked up a small number of times. The chain uses TRBV27 and TRBJ2-1; TRBD2 matches at 10 bases. Per germline, CDR1 MNHEY and CDR2 SMNVEV (reference sequence). V gave up 4 bases and J gave up 1 base; unmatched junction bases: 4. CDR3 length equals 16 residues. CDR3 DNA: TGTGCCAGCAGTTCTCTTAGCGGGAGGTCCTACAATGAGCAGTTCTTC. Residues: CASSSLSGRSYNEQFF.

The V and J genes are TRBV5-1 and TRBJ2-5, with 11 nucleotides matching TRBD2. Germline V gene lookup returns CDR1 SGHRS and CDR2 YFSETQ. The CDR3 extends over 15 amino acids. Trimming removed 5 bases from V and 5 bases from J; junction bases left unmatched: 8. CDR3 nucleotides: TGCGCCAGCAGGGGACTACTAGCGGGGGTGGAGACCCAGTACTTC. It is translated as CASRGLLAGVETQYF.

The chain joins TRBV5-6 to TRBJ1-6; 7 bases fit TRBD1. This CDR3 contains 15 residues. Germline V gene sequence: CDR1 SGHDT, CDR2 YYEEEE. Losses at the gene ends were 2 bases for V and 7 bases for J; bases not matched to a gene: 6. This CDR3 is CASSFATGWNSPLHF. In nucleotides, the CDR3 is TGTGCCAGCAGCTTCGCGACAGGGTGGAATTCACCCCTCCACTTT. The full variable domain, completed using reference TRBV5-6 and TRBJ1-6, is DAGVTQSPTHLIKTRGQQVTLRCSPKSGHDTVSWYQQALGQGPQFIFQYYEEEERQRGNFPDRFSGHQFPNYSSELNVNALLLGDSALYLCASSFATGWNSPLHFGNGTRLTVT.

This clone was recorded a few times. The genes are TRBV7-9 and TRBJ2-2; D gene uncertain. The V gene's germline CDR1 is SEHNR and CDR2 FQNEAQ (reference sequence). The CDR3 has 12 residues. V was shortened by 0 bases and J by 8 bases, with 4 bases between the two germline ends. CDR3: CASSLAPGELFF. In nucleotides, the CDR3 is TGTGCCAGCAGCTTAGCTCCGGGGGAGCTGTTTTTT.

This clone has a handful of counts. This rearrangement joins TRBV14 to TRBJ2-1; the D is unclear. The CDR3 contains 17 residues. Germline V gives CDR1 SGHDN, CDR2 FVKESK. Trimming took off 0 bases at V and 8 bases at J, with 20 bases between the two ends. The CDR3 nucleotides are TGTGCCAGCAGCCAAGATTGGCTAGATTTTCCCTCACATGAGCAGTTCTTC. Translated, it gives CASSQDWLDFPSHEQFF.

This clone was seen a few times. J is TRBJ2-5 and V is TRBV7-8, with D possibly TRBD1 on 5 matching bases. The CDR3 loop spans 15 amino acids. Per germline, CDR1 SGHVS and CDR2 FQNEAQ. Between the trimmed V and J ends, which lost 8 bases and 5 bases, there was a span of 21 bases. CDR3 region: CASRLTGRPRETQYF. The CDR3 DNA follows: TGTGCCAGCCGCCTTACAGGTCGTCCTAGGGAGACCCAGTACTTC.